This TCR beta chain was observed in a study of human T cells and chemical hapten exposure (dated by TCRdb to the early 2020s). Looking at the study overall: For sensitization, 2% DPC in acetone was applied to a 2 cm by 2 cm area of upper inner arm skin. Weekly therapeutic DPC doses were additionally applied to the scalp of patients throughout the roughly 23-week study period. Patch testing on the upper back used Finn chambers containing 0.01% DPC, with scoring done after 6 days according to International Contact Dermatitis Research Group standards. Alopecia areata with under or over 50% scalp involvement, alopecia totalis and alopecia universalis were represented in the patient cohort, which was mostly female. Libraries were combined into a pool for sequencing, and differences in TCR yield between samples came mainly from small differences in library volumes within the pool. The study tracked peripheral blood TCR repertoire changes in vivo during primary and secondary sensitization to the hapten diphenylcyclopropenone (DPC) in alopecia patients. Blood samples were taken from patients before sensitization (week 0) and at 2, 6 and about 24 weeks after DPC sensitization. For TCR sequencing, blood came from approximately 29 alopecia patients at anywhere from one to four time points (pre-sensitization, 2, 6 and 24 weeks).

This clonotype was detected a few times. No antigen is known for it. No much larger clonotype is one base removed from it; base qualities were not supplied. On the study overall, not on this receptor specifically: Patch test score was positively correlated with the number of PT1 expanded TCRs, with significance at thresholds 8, 16 and 32 but not at 4. Repeated subsampling changed both the strength of the expansion versus patch-test correlation and the threshold at which that correlation became significant. DPC sensitization did not change how many TCRs were above 1 in 1000 frequency, and no evidence was found of alterations in global repertoire structure. Because every patient had alopecia, a presumed autoimmune disease, the patients' immune response might differ from that of healthy individuals. Expanded TCRs formed significantly more large CDR3 similarity clusters than pre-sensitization or healthy control sets, consistent with antigen-driven responses.

This specimen's time point label, interpreted: patch test 1, 2 weeks after DPC sensitization. The treatment or condition label for this specimen denotes: therapeutic diphenylcyclopropenone sensitization with weekly scalp DPC. Blood at each patch-test visit was drawn before the patch test was applied. Patients were eligible if aged 18 to 70, diagnosed with alopecia and judged suitable for DPC therapy, and pregnant patients were excluded. Unfractionated whole blood was collected in Tempus Blood RNA tubes, and total RNA was extracted from that blood. Receptors were amplified or captured by RACE. The sequencing machine was a NextSeq 500. During library preparation, unique molecular identifiers were attached to individual cDNA molecules so that TCRs could be counted in a quantitative, reproducible way. Each blood RNA sample was used to sequence both TCR alpha and TCR beta chains. The authors' pipeline ran thus. A median of approximately 100,000 TCRs per sample was observed, with a range of roughly 23,224 to 750,000. The Decombinator software suite was used to annotate V, J and CDR3 in the TCR reads. For the PS versus PT1 abundance plots, all samples were subsampled to the same number of TCRs (28,000). Expanded TCRs were defined as absent before sensitization and observed at least eight times at the 2-week time point. TCRdb reprocessed the public reads (quality trimming at Q25 with fastp, clone calling with MiXCR) and kept in-frame beta chains. Each entry merges the rows of one CDR3 protein and shows their most common DNA and genes. Here the V and J calls rest on TCRdb's processing, not on the authors' analysis. For this sample the table gives 150,000 to 200,000 distinct CDR3 sequences, of which roughly 14% were detected only once. The top ten constitute about 1.7% of the sample.

Trimming takes 0 bases off V and 14 bases off J; junction bases not matched to a gene: 5. According to the germline V gene, CDR1 reads SNHLY and CDR2 reads FYNNEI. Counted from cysteine to phenylalanine, this CDR3 has 13 amino acids. Only the CDR3 region is kept as DNA, spanning 39 bases read in frame from base 1. The material sequenced was whole blood, taken in connection with sensitization to the hapten diphenylcyclopropenone (DPC). The TCR originated in a woman between 25 and 40 years old with alopecia areata. Some clones in this sample may be carry-over from other donors' samples. The receptor chain draws on TRBV2 and TRBJ2-1; 9 bases in the junction line up with TRBD1. The sequenced DNA: TGTGCCAGCAGTGAAGCGGGACAGGGAGCTAAGTTCTTC. It codes for CASSEAGQGAKFF. The variable domain in full, with residues beyond the CDR3 obtained from the reference TRBV2 and TRBJ2-1 genes, is EPEVTQTPSHQVTQMGQEVILRCVPISNHLYFYWYRQILGQKVEFLVSFYNNEISEKSEIFDDQFSVERPDGSNFTLKIRSTKLEDSAMYFCASSEAGQGAKFFGPGTRLTVL.